Below are 28 T cell receptor beta chains sequenced from a single sample in a study of T cells in Graves' hyperthyroidism and ophthalmopathy. There were TCR beta CDR3 regions amplified from RNA transcripts. When the TCR CDR3 underwent first-round RT-PCR, the HTBI primer set was used. TCRdb re-called the multiplex PCR reads with MiXCR, one entry per CDR3 protein. The sample consists of approximately 640,000 distinct CDR3 sequences, 45% of them appearing once. Sequencing was carried out using peripheral blood or thyroid tissue (not recorded which). These TCRs come from an adult man with Graves' disease, either hyperthyroidism or ophthalmopathy (not recorded which).

The V and J genes are TRBV7-3 and TRBJ1-4; D is perhaps TRBD1 (6 bases). Trimming took 2 bases from V and 5 from J, leaving 12 bases between them. Looked up from germline, CDR1 is SGHTA and CDR2 is FQGTGA. The CDR3 is 15 amino acids. The CDR3 spells CASSLDRQENEKLFF. Here the CDR3 DNA reads TGTGCCAGCAGCTTAGATCGACAGGAAAATGAAAAACTGTTTTTT.

This sequence joins TRBV2 and TRBJ1-1, with 11 positions matching TRBD1. V trimming: 6 bases; J trimming: 5 bases; junction bases outside the gene matches: 11. This CDR3 is 16 amino acids long. Germline CDR1 SNHLY, CDR2 FYNNEI. The CDR3, as DNA: TGTGCCAGCAGCTCGCCGGACAGGGGGCGGAAAACTGAAGCTTTCTTT. The encoded protein is CASSSPDRGRKTEAFF.

This clonotype occurred many times. This chain links TRBV29-1 with TRBJ1-2; 8 nucleotides match TRBD1. CDR3 size: 13 residues. Germline trimming cut 8 bases from V and 0 bases from J; bases unmatched to any gene: 5. Germline CDR1 reads SQVTM; CDR2 reads ANQGSEA. CDR3 nucleotides: TGCAGCATCGGACAGGGATCTAACTATGGCTACACCTTC. Its translation is CSIGQGSNYGYTF.

Ten or more counts support this clonotype. The rearrangement uses TRBV10-3 and TRBJ1-5; a weak D match, TRBD1 (6 bases). The CDR3 spans 16 residues. V was pared by 8 bases and J by 0 bases, with 17 bases between. Germline CDR1 reads ENHRY; CDR2 reads SYGVKD. The CDR3 DNA reads TGTGCCATCGGGGCCCCAGCAGGGGATAGCAATCAGCCCCAGCATTTT. Its protein is CAIGAPAGDSNQPQHF.

This rearrangement joins TRBV2 to TRBJ1-3; D not resolved. This CDR3 has 13 residues. Trimming removed 6 bases at V and 0 bases at J, with 6 bases between. Germline loops: CDR1 SNHLY, CDR2 FYNNEI. CDR3 nucleotides: TGTGCCAGCAGGACTAACTCTGGAAACACCATATATTTT. Encoded protein: CASRTNSGNTIYF.

This clonotype was counted only a few times. The rearrangement links TRBV12-3 or TRBV12-4 to TRBJ2-7; D remains ambiguous. V was cut by 4 bases and J by 4 bases, with 8 bases left in between. The CDR3 runs to 12 residues. CDR3 bases: TGTGCCAGCAGTTACCCCCCGTACGAGCAGTACTTC. It encodes CASSYPPYEQYF.

This clonotype occurred once. The chain recombines TRBV29-1 with TRBJ2-7; TRBD1 aligns across 12 bases. This CDR3 comprises 13 residues. Unmatched junction bases numbered 7, after V lost 7 bases and J lost 6 bases. CDR1 SQVTM and CDR2 ANQGSEA come from the germline V gene. CDR3 in amino acids: CSGGDRGLGEQYF. The CDR3 nucleotides read TGCAGCGGGGGGGACAGGGGGCTGGGCGAGCAGTACTTC.

The V call is TRBV29-1, the J call TRBJ1-5, with 10 bases matching TRBD1. The CDR3 totals 12 residues. With 7 bases clipped from V and 6 bases from J, the junction kept 3 bases outside the gene matches. Germline assignment: CDR1 SQVTM and CDR2 ANQGSEA. The CDR3 DNA reads as TGCAGCGGGACAGGGGGAGGTCAGCCCCAGCATTTT. Protein sequence: CSGTGGGQPQHF. The entire variable domain, with the rest obtained from reference TRBV29-1 and TRBJ1-5, is as follows: SAVISQKPSRDICQRGTSLTIQCQVDSQVTMMFWYRQQPGQSLTLIATANQGSEATYESGFVIDKFPISRPNLTFSTLTVSNMSPEDSSIYLCSGTGGGQPQHFGDGTRLSIL.

A note on this clonotype: Just one base apart from a much larger clone, this may be a read error. Lacking the conserved final phenylalanine or tryptophan, this CDR3 likely reflects a read error. The gene calls are TRBV6-4 and TRBJ1-1; 10 bases match TRBD1. Germline loops: CDR1 MRHNA, CDR2 SNTAGT. The junction had 9 bases not matched to a gene; V was cut back by 4 bases and J by 4 bases. The length of the CDR3 is 16 residues. DNA of the CDR3: TGTGCCAGCAGTGCGCGAGCCGGGACAGGGGCCACTGAAGCTTTCTCT. Amino acids: CASSARAGTGATEAFS.

The chain uses TRBV29-1 and TRBJ2-7; TRBD2 matches 13 bases. The CDR3 totals 15 residues. The trim removed 7 bases at V and 6 bases at J, leaving 12 bases unmatched. Germline CDR1 is SQVTM and CDR2 is ANQGSEA. CDR3 protein: CSGQNGLAGVSEQYF. The CDR3, as DNA: TGCAGCGGACAAAACGGACTAGCGGGAGTTAGCGAGCAGTACTTC.

This clonotype has only one observation. The chain couples TRBV2 to TRBJ2-2; 10 bases line up with TRBD1. The CDR3 is made up of 17 amino acids. J lost 4 bases, V lost 6 bases, and 11 bases had no gene match. CDR1 is SNHLY and CDR2 is FYNNEI in the germline V gene. CDR3 DNA: TGTGCCAGCAGCGTTGGCCGACAGGGGGCGGGCACCGGGGAGCTGTTTTTT. This encodes CASSVGRQGAGTGELFF.

This clonotype came up once. The V and J genes are TRBV24-1 and TRBJ1-4, with 9 bases identical to TRBD1. Trimming cost V 4 bases and J 10 bases; bases outside gene matches: 12. From germline, CDR1 is KGHDR and CDR2 SFDVKD. The CDR3 has 16 amino acids. CDR3 nucleotide sequence: TGTGCCACCAGTGACACCGGGACAGGGACCGGGGGAAAACTGTTTTTT. Translated, it gives CATSDTGTGTGGKLFF.

The rearrangement uses TRBV7-8 and TRBJ2-5; D might be TRBD1 (6 bases). The CDR3 runs to 14 residues. V lost 5 bases to trimming and J lost 5 bases, with 15 bases between them. Germline V gives CDR1 SGHVS, CDR2 FQNEAQ. The CDR3 reads CASSPVRGAETQYF. The CDR3 coding sequence is TGTGCCAGCAGCCCGGTCAGGGGCGCGGAGACCCAGTACTTC.

At least ten counts were recorded for this clonotype. This chain links TRBV24-1 with TRBJ2-7; D assignment may be TRBD1 or TRBD2 (6 bases each). Germline V gives CDR1 KGHDR, CDR2 SFDVKD. Trimming removed 1 base at V and 9 bases at J, with 12 bases between. The CDR3 covers 13 residues. This CDR3 is CATSDLGGSRQYF. The CDR3, as DNA: TGTGCCACCAGTGATTTAGGGGGGTCGCGGCAGTACTTC.

The genes are TRBV29-1 and TRBJ2-5, with 8 bases that match TRBD1. Trimming cost V 8 bases and J 5 bases; bases outside gene matches: 7. Germline CDR1 SQVTM, CDR2 ANQGSEA. CDR3 length: 12 residues. The CDR3 nucleotides read TGCAGCCATGAGACAGGGGCCGAGACCCAGTACTTC. Translation: CSHETGAETQYF. The full variable domain, with the rest looked up from reference TRBV29-1 and TRBJ2-5, is SAVISQKPSRDICQRGTSLTIQCQVDSQVTMMFWYRQQPGQSLTLIATANQGSEATYESGFVIDKFPISRPNLTFSTLTVSNMSPEDSSIYLCSHETGAETQYFGPGTRLLVL.

The V and J genes are TRBV27 and TRBJ1-2; D is ambiguous. Germline values: CDR1 MNHEY, CDR2 SMNVEV (reference sequence). The CDR3 contains 14 residues. V lost 0 bases and J lost 8, with 13 bases in between. CDR3 residues: CASSLSEGLGGYTF. CDR3 DNA sequence: TGTGCCAGCAGTTTATCGGAGGGTTTAGGGGGCTACACCTTC.

The gene calls are TRBV10-3 and TRBJ2-5; perhaps TRBD1 as D (5 bases). With 10 bases removed from V and 1 base from J, the gap between germline ends came to 10 bases. CDR1 and CDR2 (germline): ENHRY, SYGVKD. This CDR3 is 12 amino acids long. CDR3 in DNA: TGTGCCACCAGGGCTTCCCAAGAGACCCAGTACTTC. Amino acid sequence: CATRASQETQYF.

This clonotype was detected a few times. V usage is TRBV12-3 or TRBV12-4 and J usage is TRBJ1-2, with 8 bases lining up with TRBD1. CDR3 length equals 14 residues. The junction had 4 bases not matched to a gene; V was cut back by 5 bases and J by 2 bases. CDR3 amino acids: CASSTDRGNYGYTF. The DNA for the CDR3 is TGTGCCAGCAGTACAGACAGGGGAAACTATGGCTACACCTTC.

This chain links TRBV29-1 with TRBJ1-4; possibly TRBD1 for D (6 bases). V dropped 5 bases and J dropped 0 bases, with 13 bases sitting between them. CDR1 and CDR2 from the germline V gene are SQVTM and ANQGSEA. The CDR3 consists of 15 residues. The CDR3 DNA reads as TGCAGCGTTACAGGGAGGACGACAACTAATGAAAAACTGTTTTTT. This gives the protein CSVTGRTTTNEKLFF.

In DNA, the CDR3 is TGTGCCATCAGTGGCAGCCAGGACAGGGACTCACCCCTCCACTTT. Protein sequence: CAISGSQDRDSPLHF. J is TRBJ1-6 and V is TRBV10-3, with 8 positions matching TRBD1. The CDR3 length is 15 residues. Germline assignment: CDR1 ENHRY and CDR2 SYGVKD. J lost 10 bases, V lost 4 bases, and 9 bases had no gene match.

The chain employs TRBV10-3 and TRBJ2-7; a weak D match, TRBD1 (6 bases). Per germline, CDR1 ENHRY and CDR2 SYGVKD. This CDR3 region has 13 residues. V was pared by 8 bases and J by 6 bases, with 17 bases between. CDR3 nucleotide sequence: TGTGCCATCGGTCAGGGGAAGGCGGGCGAGCAGTACTTC. Amino acid sequence: CAIGQGKAGEQYF.

This clonotype was observed a few times. The chain recombines TRBV20-1 with TRBJ1-1; no definite D call. CDR3 length equals 14 residues. Germline-derived CDR1 and CDR2 are DFQATT and SNEGSKA (reference sequence). V lost 0 bases and J 0 bases, leaving 8 bases between the germline ends. The DNA of the CDR3 is TGCAGTGCTAGAGATACGGGAATGAACACTGAAGCTTTCTTT. The encoded protein is CSARDTGMNTEAFF.

This clonotype was seen ten or more times. This chain joins TRBV20-1 and TRBJ2-7; D gene unclear. Germline lookup yields CDR1 DFQATT and CDR2 SNEGSKA (reference sequence). Trimming pared 4 bases from V and 3 bases from J, leaving 10 bases between. This CDR3 contains 12 residues. The CDR3 sequence is CSAMAQDYEQYF. The CDR3 DNA reads as TGCAGTGCTATGGCTCAGGACTACGAGCAGTACTTC.

This clonotype appeared a few times. V is TRBV29-1 and J is TRBJ2-7; the D is unclear. Germline V gene sequence: CDR1 SQVTM, CDR2 ANQGSEA. With 5 bases removed from V and 0 bases from J, the gap between germline ends came to 26 bases. The CDR3 runs to 18 residues. This CDR3 reads CSVRAVESRIQSSYEQYF. CDR3 DNA sequence: TGCAGCGTTCGGGCCGTTGAGAGCCGGATCCAGAGCTCCTACGAGCAGTACTTC.

This sequence joins TRBV2 and TRBJ2-7; D is possibly TRBD2 (6 bases). V lost 5 bases and J lost 6, with 17 bases in between. This CDR3 spans 14 amino acids. Germline V gene sequence: CDR1 SNHLY, CDR2 FYNNEI. The CDR3 region has the DNA TGTGCCAGCAGTTACTATCCAAGCGGGTTCGAGCAGTACTTC. Translated, it gives CASSYYPSGFEQYF.

J is TRBJ2-3 and V is TRBV2; maybe TRBD1 (5 bases). CDR3 length equals 14 residues. The ends were cut back, 3 bases at V and 1 base at J, with 8 bases in the middle. CDR1 and CDR2 (germline): SNHLY, FYNNEI. The CDR3 sequence is CASSESRGTDTQYF. The CDR3 nucleotides read TGTGCCAGCAGTGAGAGCAGGGGCACAGATACGCAGTATTTT.

This clonotype was picked up a small number of times. The rearrangement links TRBV7-9 to TRBJ2-7, with D possibly matching TRBD1 (5 bases). From germline, CDR1 is SEHNR and CDR2 FQNEAQ (reference sequence). This CDR3 spans 16 amino acids. V lost 4 bases, J lost 2 bases, and 18 bases lay in between. For the CDR3, the DNA is TGTGCCAGCAGCTCCGCAGGAAGGACAAGAGCCTACGAGCAGTACTTC. Its protein is CASSSAGRTRAYEQYF.

This clonotype appeared many times. The chain employs TRBV20-1 and TRBJ2-7; 10 positions match TRBD1. This CDR3 spans 13 amino acids. Germline V CDR1 and CDR2: DFQATT, SNEGSKA (reference sequence). V lost 5 bases and J lost 3; bases outside the gene matches: 4. The CDR3 DNA sequence: TGCAGTGCTTCCAGGACAGGGGGCTACGAGCAGTACTTC. Protein: CSASRTGGYEQYF.